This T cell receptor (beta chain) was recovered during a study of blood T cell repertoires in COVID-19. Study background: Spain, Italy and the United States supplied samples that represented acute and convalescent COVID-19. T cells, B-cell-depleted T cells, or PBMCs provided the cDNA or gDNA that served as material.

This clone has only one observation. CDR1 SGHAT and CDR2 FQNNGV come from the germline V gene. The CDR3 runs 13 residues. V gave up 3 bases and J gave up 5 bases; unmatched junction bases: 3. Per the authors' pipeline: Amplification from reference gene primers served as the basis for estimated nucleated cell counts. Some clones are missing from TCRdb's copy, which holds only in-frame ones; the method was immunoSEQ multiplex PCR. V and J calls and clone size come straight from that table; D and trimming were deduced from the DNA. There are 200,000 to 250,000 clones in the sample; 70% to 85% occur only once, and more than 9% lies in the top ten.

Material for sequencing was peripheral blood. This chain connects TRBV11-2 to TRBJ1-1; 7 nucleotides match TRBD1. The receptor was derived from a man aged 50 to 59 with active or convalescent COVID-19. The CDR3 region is CASSFTGVTEAFF. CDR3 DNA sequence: TGTGCCAGCAGCTTCACAGGGGTGACTGAAGCTTTCTTT.